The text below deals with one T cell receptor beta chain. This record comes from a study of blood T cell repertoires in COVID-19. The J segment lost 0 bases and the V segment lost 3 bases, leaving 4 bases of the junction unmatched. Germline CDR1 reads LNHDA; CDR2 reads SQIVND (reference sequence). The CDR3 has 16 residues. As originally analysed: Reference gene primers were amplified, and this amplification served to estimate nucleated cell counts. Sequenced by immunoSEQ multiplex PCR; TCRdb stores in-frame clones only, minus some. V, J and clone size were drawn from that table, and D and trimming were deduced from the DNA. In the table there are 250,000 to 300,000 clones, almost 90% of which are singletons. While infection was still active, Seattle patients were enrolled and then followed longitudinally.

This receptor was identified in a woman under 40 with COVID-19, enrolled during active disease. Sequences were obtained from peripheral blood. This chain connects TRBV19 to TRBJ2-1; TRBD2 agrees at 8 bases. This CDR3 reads CASSIIAGHSYNEQFF. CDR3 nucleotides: TGTGCCAGTAGTATTATAGCGGGGCACTCCTACAATGAGCAGTTCTTC.